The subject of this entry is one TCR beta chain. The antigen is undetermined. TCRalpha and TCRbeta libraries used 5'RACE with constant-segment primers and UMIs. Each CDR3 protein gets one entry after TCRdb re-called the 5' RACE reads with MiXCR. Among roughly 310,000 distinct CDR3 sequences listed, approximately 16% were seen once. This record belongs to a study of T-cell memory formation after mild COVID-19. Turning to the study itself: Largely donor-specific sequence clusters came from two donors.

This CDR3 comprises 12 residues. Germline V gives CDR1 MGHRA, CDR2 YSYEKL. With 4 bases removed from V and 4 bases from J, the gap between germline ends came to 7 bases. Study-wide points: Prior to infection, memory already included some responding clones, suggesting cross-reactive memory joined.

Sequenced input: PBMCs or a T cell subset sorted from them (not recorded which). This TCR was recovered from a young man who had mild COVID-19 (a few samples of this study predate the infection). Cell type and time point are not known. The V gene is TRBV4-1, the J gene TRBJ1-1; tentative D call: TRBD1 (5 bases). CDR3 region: CASSRGVTEAFF. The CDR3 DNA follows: TGCGCCAGCAGCCGAGGGGTCACTGAAGCTTTCTTT.